Below, 29 T cell receptor beta chains from the same sample are listed, as sequenced in a study of regulatory T cells in long-lasting Graves disease. iRepertoire HTBI primers and Arm-PCR of CDR3 regions built TCR beta libraries. TCRdb redid the calling of the multiplex PCR reads with MiXCR, one entry per CDR3 protein. The sample shows fewer than 550,000 distinct CDR3 sequences, around 17% of them seen only once. This sample's time point: newly diagnosed GD, antithyroid drugs for less than 3 months. The TCR library used RNA extracted from PBMCs. The sample was also reused in another study, on T cells in Graves' hyperthyroidism and ophthalmopathy.

Sequenced material: peripheral blood mononuclear cells (PBMCs), taken at new diagnosis, from a patient treated with antithyroid drugs. The source of these receptors is a woman aged 18-35 years with Graves disease.

The rearrangement uses TRBV20-1 and TRBJ1-1; D may be TRBD1 (5 bases). The CDR3 loop spans 13 amino acids. Trimming took 1 base from V and 5 from J, leaving 11 bases between them. Germline assignment: CDR1 DFQATT and CDR2 SNEGSKA (reference sequence). The CDR3 reads CSARAGSLTEAFF. The CDR3 DNA reads TGCAGTGCTAGAGCAGGGAGTCTGACTGAAGCTTTCTTT.

This clonotype has a handful of counts. This chain links TRBV30 with TRBJ2-3; the D is unclear. V lost 5 bases, J lost 1 base, and 10 bases lay in between. CDR3 length: 13 residues. CDR1 is GTSNPN and CDR2 is SVGIG in the germline V gene (reference sequence). The DNA of the CDR3 is TGTGCCTGGGATTATACTGGCACAGATACGCAGTATTTT. Encoded protein: CAWDYTGTDTQYF.

Many counts were recorded for this clonotype. The V gene is TRBV4-1, the J gene TRBJ2-1, with 7 nucleotides matching TRBD2. Germline V gives CDR1 MGHRA, CDR2 YSYEKL. V shed 2 bases, J shed 7 bases, and the junction held 8 bases outside the gene matches. The CDR3 is 15 amino acids. The CDR3 region is CASSQMERDGNEQFF. In DNA form, the CDR3 reads TGCGCCAGCAGCCAAATGGAGCGGGACGGGAATGAGCAGTTCTTC.

At least ten counts were recorded for this clonotype. This chain uses TRBV20-1 with TRBJ2-3; D gene ambiguous. The germline CDR1 and CDR2 sequences are DFQATT and SNEGSKA (reference sequence). Trimming removed 5 bases from V and 0 bases from J, with 12 bases in between. This CDR3 has 14 residues. The CDR3 nucleotides are TGCAGTGCTGATGGGGATGGAAGCACAGATACGCAGTATTTT. Encoded protein: CSADGDGSTDTQYF.

Many counts were recorded for this clonotype. The V and J genes are TRBV5-6 and TRBJ2-1, with 7 bases aligning to TRBD2. The length of the CDR3 is 14 residues. V was clipped by 4 bases and J by 7 bases; unmatched bases: 8. CDR1 and CDR2 from the germline V gene are SGHDT and YYEEEE. CDR3 DNA: TGTGCCAGCAGCCACATCCTAGCGGTAAATGAGCAGTTCTTC. Residues: CASSHILAVNEQFF.

The CDR3 DNA reads TGTGCCAGCAGCGTAGAGACGGCAGACACTGAAGCTTTCTTT. It codes for CASSVETADTEAFF. V usage is TRBV9 and J usage is TRBJ1-1; D uncertain. The V and J ends lost 0 bases and 3 bases respectively, with 9 bases between them. The CDR3 runs 14 residues. The germline V gene encodes CDR1 SGDLS and CDR2 YYNGEE.

The table lists this clonotype with many counts. The chain is built from TRBV12-3 or TRBV12-4 and TRBJ2-1; no clear D gene. The germline V and J ends were trimmed by 3 bases and 0 bases, with 15 bases remaining between them. This CDR3 region has 17 residues. For the CDR3, the DNA is TGTGCCAGCAGTTTCCTCGTTAGGGTCAGCTCCTACAATGAGCAGTTCTTC. Amino acids: CASSFLVRVSSYNEQFF.

This clonotype was detected only a few times. This rearrangement joins TRBV6-1 to TRBJ1-6; D remains ambiguous. CDR1 and CDR2 (germline): MNHNS, SASEGT. V gave up 7 bases and J gave up 4 bases, with 8 bases separating them. This CDR3 has 13 residues. CDR3 sequence (DNA): TGTGCCAGCACGTACGGTTATAATTCACCCCTCCACTTT. It is translated as CASTYGYNSPLHF.

V and J are TRBV20-1 and TRBJ2-7; 14 positions agree with TRBD2. There are 14 residues in the CDR3. CDR1 is DFQATT, CDR2 SNEGSKA, per germline (reference sequence). Trimming at V came to 0 bases and at J to 6 bases, leaving 1 base not matched to a gene. CDR3 protein: CSARDGLAGGEQYF. The CDR3 bases are TGCAGTGCTAGAGATGGACTAGCGGGAGGCGAGCAGTACTTC.

The table lists this clonotype with many counts. V and J are TRBV11-3 and TRBJ2-5, with D possibly TRBD2 on 5 matching bases. Per germline, CDR1 SGHNT and CDR2 YENEEA. This CDR3 contains 17 residues. V was cut by 5 bases and J by 5 bases, with 24 bases left in between. The CDR3, as DNA: TGTGCCAGCAGCCTTGGGGATAGCGTCGGAGTTTGGGAGACCCAGTACTTC. This gives the protein CASSLGDSVGVWETQYF.

This clonotype was recorded a few times. This chain joins TRBV30 and TRBJ2-7; 9 bases are shared with TRBD1. The CDR3 is 13 residues long. Germline V gene lookup returns CDR1 GTSNPN and CDR2 SVGIG (reference sequence). Trimming cost V 5 bases and J 6 bases; bases outside gene matches: 8. CDR3 bases: TGTGCCTGGTGGGACAGGGAATTTTTCGAGCAGTACTTC. The encoded protein is CAWWDREFFEQYF.

This clonotype was counted between two and nine times. The chain combines TRBV9 with TRBJ2-2, with 7 positions matching TRBD2. The V and J ends lost 0 bases and 6 bases, in that order; junction bases with no gene match: 5. Germline CDR1 and CDR2: SGDLS and YYNGEE. The CDR3 is 15 amino acids. CDR3 coding DNA: TGTGCCAGCAGCGTAGTAGGGAGCGGGGCCGGGGAGCTGTTTTTT. Protein sequence: CASSVVGSGAGELFF.

This clonotype appeared many times. This chain connects TRBV7-6 to TRBJ1-1; D not resolved. This CDR3 comprises 13 residues. Germline V lookup: CDR1 SGHVS, CDR2 FNYEAQ. V lost 0 bases and J 5 bases, leaving 7 bases between the germline ends. CDR3 protein: CASSLALGTEAFF. The CDR3 DNA is TGTGCCAGCAGCTTAGCGCTAGGGACTGAAGCTTTCTTT.

The chain recombines TRBV27 with TRBJ2-3; 9 positions match TRBD1. V dropped 4 bases and J dropped 3; count of bases not matched to a gene: 5. The CDR3 covers 15 residues. CDR1 is MNHEY and CDR2 is SMNVEV in the germline V gene (reference sequence). The CDR3 bases are TGTGCCAGCAGTTCAGCGGGACAGGGAACAGATACGCAGTATTTT. Its translation: CASSSAGQGTDTQYF.

At least ten counts were recorded for this clonotype. The genes are TRBV20-1 and TRBJ2-5, with a tentative D call TRBD2 (6 bases). The CDR3 is 15 amino acids. V was shortened by 6 bases and J by 4 bases, with 21 bases between the two germline ends. From germline, CDR1 is DFQATT and CDR2 SNEGSKA (reference sequence). CDR3 sequence: CSAPRRAGRGETQYF. The CDR3 DNA reads as TGCAGTGCGCCCCGGAGGGCAGGGCGGGGAGAGACCCAGTACTTC.

This clonotype was counted many times. The chain is built from TRBV28 and TRBJ2-1, with D tentatively TRBD1 (6 bases). The germline CDR1 and CDR2 sequences are MDHEN and SYDVKM. Trimming shortened V by 3 bases and J by 6 bases, and 12 bases separated the two germline ends. The CDR3 sequence is 14 residues long. CDR3: CASSFSRGLNEQFF. CDR3 in DNA: TGTGCCAGCAGTTTCTCCAGGGGTCTCAATGAGCAGTTCTTC.

The chain combines TRBV13 with TRBJ2-1; TRBD2 matches 15 bases. Per the germline V gene, CDR1 is PRHDT and CDR2 is FYEKMQ (reference sequence). The CDR3 is made up of 14 amino acids. V shed 8 bases and J 8 bases; nucleotides not matched to a gene: 4. The CDR3 is CASEGLAGGHEQFF. The CDR3 DNA reads TGTGCCAGCGAGGGACTAGCGGGAGGACATGAGCAGTTCTTC.

At least ten counts were recorded for this clonotype. This chain's CDR3 is CASSPPAGLGEKLFF. CDR3 DNA: TGTGCCAGCTCACCACCTGCCGGGCTGGGTGAAAAACTGTTTTTT. This chain links TRBV18 with TRBJ1-4; D is undetermined. Trimming stripped 0 bases from V and 7 bases from J, with 12 bases between. This CDR3 contains 15 residues. From germline, CDR1 is KGHSH and CDR2 LQKENI.

This clonotype showed up many times. This sequence joins TRBV12-3 or TRBV12-4 and TRBJ2-1; no clear D gene. V gave up 1 base and J gave up 0 bases, with 7 bases separating them. The CDR3 consists of 15 residues. CDR3 sequence (DNA): TGTGCCAGCAGTTTAGAAGCGCTCTCCTACAATGAGCAGTTCTTC. Its protein is CASSLEALSYNEQFF.

This clonotype was seen ten or more times. The chain couples TRBV6-1 to TRBJ2-1; D is perhaps TRBD1 (5 bases). The CDR3 spans 15 residues. The germline V gene has CDR1 MNHNS and CDR2 SASEGT. Trimming removed 5 bases from V and 6 bases from J, with 17 bases in between. DNA for the CDR3: TGTGCCAGCAGTAGCCCGGAAGGGGTGATCAATGAGCAGTTCTTC. It is translated as CASSSPEGVINEQFF.

This clonotype came up many times. This sequence joins TRBV29-1 and TRBJ2-3, with 9 bases that match TRBD2. V shed 6 bases and J 3 bases; nucleotides not matched to a gene: 7. The CDR3 has 14 residues. The germline gives CDR1 SQVTM, CDR2 ANQGSEA. This chain's CDR3 is CSVIAGVHTDTQYF. DNA of the CDR3: TGCAGCGTCATAGCGGGAGTGCATACAGATACGCAGTATTTT.

This clonotype was seen repeatedly, ten times or more. The CDR3 region has the DNA TGTGCCAGCAGTCGAGCGACTTACATGGATTCACCCCTCCACTTT. It encodes CASSRATYMDSPLHF. The genes are TRBV5-4 and TRBJ1-6; D not resolved. V lost 5 bases and J 8 bases, leaving 17 bases between the germline ends. This CDR3 contains 15 residues. CDR1 is SGHNT and CDR2 is YYREEE in the germline V gene (reference sequence). Supplemented by reference TRBV5-4 and TRBJ1-6, the full variable domain reads ETGVTQSPTHLIKTRGQQVTLRCSSQSGHNTVSWYQQALGQGPQFIFQYYREEENGRGNFPPRFSGLQFPNYSSELNVNALELDDSALYLCASSRATYMDSPLHFGNGTRLTVT.

This clonotype was recorded at least ten times. The gene calls are TRBV6-5 and TRBJ2-5, with a possible D match to TRBD2 (5 bases). Trimming took 0 bases from V and 2 from J, leaving 10 bases between them. Germline assignment: CDR1 MNHEY and CDR2 SVGAGI. There are 15 residues in the CDR3. CDR3: CASSYSGLGQETQYF. As DNA, the CDR3 is TGTGCCAGCAGTTACTCCGGACTCGGGCAAGAGACCCAGTACTTC.

In its sample, this clonotype was seen many times. The chain recombines TRBV12-3 or TRBV12-4 with TRBJ2-1; possible D gene TRBD1, 6 bases. Trimming removed 7 bases at V and 6 bases at J, with 22 bases between. The CDR3 sequence is 16 residues long. Here the CDR3 reads CASTTPWDTRSNEQFF. The CDR3 DNA reads TGTGCCAGCACCACCCCTTGGGACACCCGGTCCAATGAGCAGTTCTTC.

The CDR3 loop is CATSRDLLDTEAFF. CDR3 DNA sequence: TGTGCCACCAGCAGAGATCTTTTAGACACTGAAGCTTTCTTT. The chain links TRBV15 to TRBJ1-1; D gene unclear. The V gene's germline CDR1 is LNHNV and CDR2 YYDKDF (reference sequence). V was pared by 0 bases and J by 3 bases, with 8 bases between. This CDR3 comprises 14 residues.

This chain links TRBV9 with TRBJ1-5; no firm D call. The CDR3 covers 15 residues. Germline V CDR1 and CDR2: SGDLS, YYNGEE. V was trimmed by 0 bases and J by 3 bases, leaving 10 bases between them. The CDR3 is CASSVGPISNQPQHF. The DNA for the CDR3 is TGTGCCAGCAGCGTAGGTCCTATCTCCAATCAGCCCCAGCATTTT.

The sample holds a few counts of this clonotype. The chain employs TRBV29-1 and TRBJ1-1, with TRBD1 as a possible D gene (5 bases). V lost 5 bases, J lost 4 bases, and 11 bases lay in between. The germline V gene has CDR1 SQVTM and CDR2 ANQGSEA. CDR3 size: 12 residues. Here the CDR3 reads CSVTGASTEAFF. Written as DNA, the CDR3 is TGCAGCGTTACCGGGGCGAGCACTGAAGCTTTCTTT. The complete variable domain, with remaining parts taken from reference TRBV29-1 and TRBJ1-1, reads SAVISQKPSRDICQRGTSLTIQCQVDSQVTMMFWYRQQPGQSLTLIATANQGSEATYESGFVIDKFPISRPNLTFSTLTVSNMSPEDSSIYLCSVTGASTEAFFGQGTRLTVV.

This clonotype has just a few counts. This rearrangement joins TRBV20-1 to TRBJ2-1; D perhaps matches TRBD2 (5 bases). CDR3 size: 14 residues. Germline assignment: CDR1 DFQATT and CDR2 SNEGSKA (reference sequence). V lost 6 bases and J 5 bases, leaving 17 bases between the germline ends. As DNA, the CDR3 is TGCAGTGCCGGCTCCTGGCGGACTCACAATGAGCAGTTCTTC. Translation gives CSAGSWRTHNEQFF.

This clonotype was picked up a small number of times. This CDR3 is CASSQVAGLAHQETQYF. In DNA, the CDR3 is TGCGCCAGCAGCCAAGTCGCGGGACTAGCCCATCAAGAGACCCAGTACTTC. This chain connects TRBV4-1 to TRBJ2-5; 9 nucleotides agree with TRBD2. CDR1 MGHRA and CDR2 YSYEKL come from the germline V gene. V gave up 1 base and J gave up 2 bases; unmatched junction bases: 8. The CDR3 has 17 residues.